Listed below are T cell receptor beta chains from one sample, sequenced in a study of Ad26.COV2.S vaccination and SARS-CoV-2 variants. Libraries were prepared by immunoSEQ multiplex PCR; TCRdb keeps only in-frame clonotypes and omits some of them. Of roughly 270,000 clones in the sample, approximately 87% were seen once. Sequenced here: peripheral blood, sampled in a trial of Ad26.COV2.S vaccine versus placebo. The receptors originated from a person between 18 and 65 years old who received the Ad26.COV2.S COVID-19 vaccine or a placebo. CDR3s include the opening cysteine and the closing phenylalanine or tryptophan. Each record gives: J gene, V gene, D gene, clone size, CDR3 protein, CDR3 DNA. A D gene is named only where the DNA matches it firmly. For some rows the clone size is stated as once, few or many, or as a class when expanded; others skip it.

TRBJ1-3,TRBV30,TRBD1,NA,CAWGTGDTIYF,TGTGCCTGGGGGACAGGCGACACCATATATTTT
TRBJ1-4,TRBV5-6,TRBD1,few,CASSSGTGAWDEKLFF,TGTGCCAGCAGCTCCGGGACAGGGGCGTGGGATGAAAAACTGTTTTTT
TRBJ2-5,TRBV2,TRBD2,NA,CASRVSGSAAETQYF,TGTGCCAGCAGGGTTAGCGGGAGCGCTGCAGAGACCCAGTACTTC
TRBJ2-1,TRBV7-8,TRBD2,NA,CASSTPRLAGGPYNEQFF,TGTGCCAGCAGCACCCCCCGACTAGCGGGAGGGCCCTACAATGAGCAGTTCTTC
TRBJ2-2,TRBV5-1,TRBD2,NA,CASSALAGGPRNTGELFF,TGCGCCAGCAGCGCTCTAGCGGGAGGGCCACGGAACACCGGGGAGCTGTTTTTT
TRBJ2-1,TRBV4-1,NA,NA,CASSQADFLASSYNEQFF,TGCGCCAGCAGCCAGGCGGATTTTCTGGCGAGCTCCTACAATGAGCAGTTCTTC
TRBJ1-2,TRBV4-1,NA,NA,CASSQVVSGYGYTF,TGCGCCAGCAGCCAAGTAGTGTCTGGCTATGGCTACACCTTC
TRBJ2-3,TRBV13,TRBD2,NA,CASSSRTSGLRLYF,TGTGCCAGCAGCTCTCGGACTAGCGGACTACGCCTGTATTTT
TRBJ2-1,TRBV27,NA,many,CASTLGVGQGEFF,TGTGCCAGCACTCTAGGTGTAGGACAAGGGGAGTTCTTC
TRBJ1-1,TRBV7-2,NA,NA,CASSNHRATEAFF,TGTGCCAGCAGCAACCACAGGGCCACTGAAGCTTTCTTT
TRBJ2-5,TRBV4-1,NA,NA,CASSQDGQETQYF,TGCGCCAGCAGCCAAGATGGTCAAGAGACCCAGTACTTC
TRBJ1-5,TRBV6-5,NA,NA,CASGTYSNQPQHF,TGTGCCAGCGGGACGTATAGCAATCAGCCCCAGCATTTT
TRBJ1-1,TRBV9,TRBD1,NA,CASSKTGGNTEAFF,TGTGCCAGCAGCAAGACAGGGGGGAACACTGAAGCTTTCTTT
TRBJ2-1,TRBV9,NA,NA,CASSVYAQGGNEQFF,TGTGCCAGCAGCGTTTACGCACAGGGTGGCAATGAGCAGTTCTTC
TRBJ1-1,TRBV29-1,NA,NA,CSVVRTTEAFF,TGCAGCGTGGTCCGGACCACTGAAGCTTTCTTT
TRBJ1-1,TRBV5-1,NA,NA,CASGRSNTEAFF,TGCGCCAGCGGGAGGTCGAACACTGAAGCTTTCTTT
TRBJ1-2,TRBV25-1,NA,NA,CASSDASQGVGVGGYTF,TGTGCCAGCAGTGACGCGTCACAGGGCGTTGGGGTTGGCGGCTACACCTTC
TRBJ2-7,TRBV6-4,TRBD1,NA,CASSELPGGAYEQYF,TGTGCCAGCAGTGAATTGCCAGGGGGCGCCTACGAGCAGTACTTC
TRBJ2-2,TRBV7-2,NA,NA,CASSLDPGLSNTGELFF,TGTGCCAGCAGCTTAGATCCGGGACTTTCCAACACCGGGGAGCTGTTTTTT
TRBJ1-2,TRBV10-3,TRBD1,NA,CAISPGQGLGYTF,TGTGCCATCAGTCCGGGACAGGGACTGGGCTACACCTTC
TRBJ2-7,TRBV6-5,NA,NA,CASSYSAGRKSYEQYF,TGTGCCAGCAGTTACTCGGCGGGGCGGAAATCCTACGAGCAGTACTTC
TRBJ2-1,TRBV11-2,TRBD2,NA,CASSTLAEQFF,TGTGCCAGCAGCACACTAGCGGAGCAGTTCTTC
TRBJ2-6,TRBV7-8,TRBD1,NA,CASSLGYRGQGGANVLTF,TGTGCCAGCAGCTTAGGGTACAGGGGGCAAGGTGGGGCCAACGTCCTGACTTTC
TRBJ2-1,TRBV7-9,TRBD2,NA,CASSLIGLAGVPSYNEQFF,TGTGCCAGCAGCTTAATAGGACTAGCGGGAGTTCCCTCCTACAATGAGCAGTTCTTC
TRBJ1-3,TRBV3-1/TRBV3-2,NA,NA,CASSPISGYRSSRNTIYF,TGTGCCAGCAGCCCTATATCTGGGTACAGGAGCTCTAGAAACACCATATATTTT
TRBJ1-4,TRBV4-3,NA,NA,CASSQVARASEINEKLFF,TGCGCCAGCAGCCAGGTCGCGCGGGCGTCGGAGATTAATGAAAAACTGTTTTTT
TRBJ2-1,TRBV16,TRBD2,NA,CASSQSTSGGYNEQFF,TGTGCCAGCAGCCAATCGACTAGCGGGGGATACAATGAGCAGTTCTTC
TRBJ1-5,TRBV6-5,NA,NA,CASSPVSRDQPQHF,TGTGCCAGCAGTCCCGTGTCTCGGGATCAGCCCCAGCATTTT
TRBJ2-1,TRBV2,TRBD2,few,CARSGSPYNEQFF,TGTGCCAGGAGCGGGAGCCCCTACAATGAGCAGTTCTTC
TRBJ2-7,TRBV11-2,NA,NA,CASSLLFLSSYEQYF,TGTGCCAGCAGCTTATTGTTCCTTAGCTCCTACGAGCAGTACTTC
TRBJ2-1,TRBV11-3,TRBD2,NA,CASSLETSGRGEQFF,TGTGCCAGCAGCTTAGAGACTAGCGGGAGGGGTGAGCAGTTCTTC
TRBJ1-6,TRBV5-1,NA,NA,CASSLSAGSNSPLHF,TGCGCCAGCAGCTTGTCGGCAGGAAGTAATTCACCCCTCCACTTT
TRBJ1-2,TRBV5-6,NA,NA,CASSLVTRPYGYTF,TGTGCCAGCAGCTTGGTTACAAGGCCCTATGGCTACACCTTC
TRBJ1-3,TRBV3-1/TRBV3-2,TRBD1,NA,CASSQRLQGAGNTIYF,TGTGCCAGCAGCCAAAGGCTTCAGGGGGCTGGAAACACCATATATTTT
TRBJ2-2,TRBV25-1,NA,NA,CASSDRWGGTGELFF,TGTGCCAGCAGTGACCGGTGGGGAGGCACCGGGGAGCTGTTTTTT
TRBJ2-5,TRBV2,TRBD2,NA,CASSAQRGGPETQYF,TGTGCCAGCAGTGCCCAGCGGGGGGGCCCAGAGACCCAGTACTTC
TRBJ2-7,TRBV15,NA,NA,CATQRDGDYEQYF,TGTGCCACTCAACGAGACGGTGACTACGAGCAGTACTTC
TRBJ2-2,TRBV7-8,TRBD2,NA,CASSPSGRGLFAGELFF,TGTGCCAGCAGCCCCAGCGGGAGGGGGTTATTCGCCGGGGAGCTGTTTTTT
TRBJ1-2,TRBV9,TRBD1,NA,CASSVGVGTVYGYTF,TGTGCCAGCAGCGTAGGTGTCGGGACAGTCTATGGCTACACCTTC
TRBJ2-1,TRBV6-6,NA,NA,CASSPDRGGVINEQFF,TGTGCCAGCAGTCCCGATAGGGGGGGGGTCATCAATGAGCAGTTCTTC
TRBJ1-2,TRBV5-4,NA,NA,CASSVQSLGYGYTF,TGTGCCAGCAGCGTACAATCTCTGGGCTATGGCTACACCTTC
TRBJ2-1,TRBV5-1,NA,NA,CASSLDSARNEQFF,TGCGCCAGCAGCTTGGACAGTGCACGTAATGAGCAGTTCTTC
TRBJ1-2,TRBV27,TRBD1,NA,CASRATGDYGYTF,TGTGCCAGCAGAGCCACAGGGGACTATGGCTACACCTTC
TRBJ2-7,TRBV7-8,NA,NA,CASRGSRSSYEQYF,TGTGCCAGCAGGGGGTCGAGGAGCTCCTACGAGCAGTACTTC
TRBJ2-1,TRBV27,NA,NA,CASSLNTLGNEQFF,TGTGCCAGCAGTTTAAACACACTTGGGAATGAGCAGTTCTTC
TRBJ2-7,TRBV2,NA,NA,CASRRDGAYEQYF,TGTGCCAGCCGTCGGGACGGAGCCTACGAGCAGTACTTC
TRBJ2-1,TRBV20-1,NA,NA,CSASRQIAWDEQFF,TGCAGTGCTAGTCGCCAGATTGCTTGGGATGAGCAGTTCTTC
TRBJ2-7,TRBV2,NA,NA,CASSEGQIYEQYF,TGTGCCAGCAGTGAGGGGCAGATCTACGAGCAGTACTTC
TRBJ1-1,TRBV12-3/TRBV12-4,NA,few,CASTVGRNTEAFF,TGTGCCAGCACCGTTGGCAGGAACACTGAAGCTTTCTTT
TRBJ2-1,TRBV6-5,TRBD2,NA,CASSYSTAGGDNEQFF,TGTGCCAGCAGTTACTCGACAGCGGGAGGGGACAATGAGCAGTTCTTC
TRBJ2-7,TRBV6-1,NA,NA,CASSEWSRKFYEQYF,TGTGCCAGCAGTGAGTGGAGCCGGAAATTCTACGAGCAGTACTTC
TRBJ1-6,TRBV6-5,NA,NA,CASSYSDLLSPLHF,TGTGCCAGCAGTTACTCGGACTTACTATCACCCCTCCACTTT
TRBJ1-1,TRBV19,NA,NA,CASNRGRRYPEAFF,TGTGCCAGTAATCGCGGGCGGAGGTACCCTGAAGCTTTCTTT
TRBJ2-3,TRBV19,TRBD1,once,CASSIPGTGLPYF,TGTGCCAGTAGTATCCCCGGGACAGGGCTCCCGTATTTT
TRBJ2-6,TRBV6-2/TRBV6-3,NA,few,CASSRVIEGWTVSESGANVLTF,TGTGCCAGCAGCCGCGTTATTGAGGGGTGGACAGTCTCAGAGTCTGGGGCCAACGTCCTGACTTTC
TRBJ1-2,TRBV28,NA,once,CASSLGGYGYTF,TGTGCCAGCAGTTTAGGGGGGTATGGCTACACCTTC
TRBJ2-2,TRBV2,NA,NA,CASSENLRGELFF,TGTGCCAGCAGTGAAAATTTGCGCGGGGAGCTGTTTTTT